Listed below are T cell receptor beta chains from one sample, sequenced in a study of T cells after yellow fever vaccination. TCRdb ran MiXCR on the 5' RACE reads and lists one entry per CDR3 protein. The table lists 68,000 or so distinct CDR3 sequences, about 7.8% of them singletons. The sequenced sample was CD8+ T cells sorted from PBMCs, obtained 15 days after the yellow fever booster vaccination. The receptors stem from a young man who received the YFV17D yellow fever vaccine. CDR3s include the opening cysteine and the closing phenylalanine or tryptophan.

v_call cdr3_aa
TRBV27 CASSSPWGGKDTQYF
TRBV20-1 CSAIDRGVGEQFF
TRBV25-1 CASSQYTEKTEAFF
TRBV20-1 CSATDRAQETQYF
TRBV6-1 CASSRLAGDNIQYF
TRBV27 CASSLYEGNTEAFF
TRBV10-2 CASSEPGRTSNTEAFF
TRBV16 CASSLHSGRPPNNEQFF
TRBV14 CASSQELLDEQFF
TRBV10-3 CAISEGTPLYSGANVLTF
TRBV9 CASSVAGTEDTQYF
TRBV7-8 CASSFSGIYIQYF
TRBV5-8 CAMSITLVSGRHNEQFF
TRBV12-3/TRBV12-4 CASTLSSLRGQSTSDEQFF
TRBV19 CASSFLMNTEAFF
TRBV4-3 CASSHGLAVPSDTQYF
TRBV7-2 CASSLGGAGYEQYF
TRBV30 CAWRASGRTEQFF
TRBV15 CATSSGTGGINEQFF
TRBV27 CASSLFAPSNTGELFF
TRBV11-2 CASSLDSPRGRSGEQYF
TRBV6-2/TRBV6-3 CASSYSSGLASAETQYF